This TCR beta chain is drawn from a study of CD8+ T cells in alopecia areata. Researchers picked out CD4+ and CD8+ T cells from PBMCs by sorting. cDNA serving as the sequencing template came from extracted, reverse transcribed RNA. Only in-frame clones appear in the TCRdb table, and some are missing; sequencing was by immunoSEQ multiplex PCR. The repertoire includes about 130,000 clones, approximately 58% of them detected once, and 4.5% sits in the top ten. Trimming took 2 bases from V and 5 from J, leaving 13 bases between them. CDR1 and CDR2 (germline): MNHNY, SVGAGI (reference sequence). This CDR3 has 16 amino acids.

The clonotype comes from a human donor with alopecia areata. The rearrangement links TRBV6-6 to TRBJ1-6; perhaps TRBD1 as D (5 bases). Sequencing was performed on CD4+ T cells sorted from blood, taken at week 0. The CDR3 loop reads CASSYEGTGNNSPLHF. The CDR3 bases are TGTGCCAGCAGTTACGAAGGGACGGGAAATAATTCACCCCTCCACTTT.